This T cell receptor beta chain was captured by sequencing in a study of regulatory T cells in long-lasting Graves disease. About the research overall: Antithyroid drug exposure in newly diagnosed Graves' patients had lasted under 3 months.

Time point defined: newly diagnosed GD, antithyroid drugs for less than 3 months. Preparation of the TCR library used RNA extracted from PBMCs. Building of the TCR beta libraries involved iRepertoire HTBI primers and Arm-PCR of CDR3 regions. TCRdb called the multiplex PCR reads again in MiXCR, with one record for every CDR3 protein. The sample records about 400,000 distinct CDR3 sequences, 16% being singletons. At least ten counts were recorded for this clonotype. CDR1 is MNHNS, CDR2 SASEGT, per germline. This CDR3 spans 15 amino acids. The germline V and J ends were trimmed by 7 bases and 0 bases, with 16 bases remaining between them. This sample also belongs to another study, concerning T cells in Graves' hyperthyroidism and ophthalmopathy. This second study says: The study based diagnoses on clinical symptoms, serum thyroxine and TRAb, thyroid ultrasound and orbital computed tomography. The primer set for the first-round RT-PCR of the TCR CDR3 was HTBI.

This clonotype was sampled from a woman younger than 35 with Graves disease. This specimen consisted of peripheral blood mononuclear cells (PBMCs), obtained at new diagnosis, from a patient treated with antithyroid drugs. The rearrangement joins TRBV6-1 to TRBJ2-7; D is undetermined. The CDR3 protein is CASIQGFLSSYEQYF. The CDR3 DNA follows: TGTGCCAGCATCCAAGGGTTCTTGAGCTCCTACGAGCAGTACTTC.